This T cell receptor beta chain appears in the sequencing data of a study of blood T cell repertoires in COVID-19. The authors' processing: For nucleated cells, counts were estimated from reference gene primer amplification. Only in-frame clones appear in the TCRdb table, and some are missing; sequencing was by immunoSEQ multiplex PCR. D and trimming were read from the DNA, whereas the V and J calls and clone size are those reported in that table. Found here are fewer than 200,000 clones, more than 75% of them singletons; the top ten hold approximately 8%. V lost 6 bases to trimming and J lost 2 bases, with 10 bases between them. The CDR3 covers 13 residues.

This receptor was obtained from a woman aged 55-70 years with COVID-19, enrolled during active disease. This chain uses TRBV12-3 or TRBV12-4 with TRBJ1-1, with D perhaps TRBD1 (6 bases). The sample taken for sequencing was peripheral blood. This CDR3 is CASRRQANTEAFF. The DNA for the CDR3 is TGTGCCAGCAGAAGACAGGCCAACACTGAAGCTTTCTTT.